Given below is one T cell receptor beta chain in context. Its specificity is not known. Preparing the TCRbeta library involved the use of unique molecular identifiers. TCRdb re-called the PCR reads through MiXCR, storing one row per CDR3 protein. The table includes hundreds of thousands of distinct CDR3 sequences, over 15% detected once. The data stem from a study of T-cell reconstitution after alpha-beta-depleted transplantation in children. Study-level points and caveats: Reportedly, only several hundred clones from non-depleted graft cells drove alpha-beta T-cell counts at about two months. It was surviving recipient T cells and thymic progenitors that gave some patients high TCRbeta diversity at day 60. By one year post-transplant, T-cell counts and diversity largely arose from T cells that were newly produced.

The CDR3 consists of 17 residues. Trimming at V came to 4 bases and at J to 3 bases, leaving 10 bases not matched to a gene. CDR1 is DFQATT and CDR2 is SNEGSKA in the germline V gene (reference sequence). The sample in question was PBMCs, mostly from graft donor cells, obtained 360 days after TCRalphabeta/CD19-depleted stem cell transplant. The rearrangement uses TRBV20-1 and TRBJ2-3; 13 bases are shared with TRBD2. The sequence derives from a male patient aged 2 to 9 who had a stem cell transplant for acute lymphoblastic leukemia, so the T cells may come from the graft donor. This CDR3 reads CSAIGLAGVLGTDTQYF. The CDR3 DNA reads as TGCAGTGCTATAGGACTAGCGGGGGTCCTTGGTACAGATACGCAGTATTTT.